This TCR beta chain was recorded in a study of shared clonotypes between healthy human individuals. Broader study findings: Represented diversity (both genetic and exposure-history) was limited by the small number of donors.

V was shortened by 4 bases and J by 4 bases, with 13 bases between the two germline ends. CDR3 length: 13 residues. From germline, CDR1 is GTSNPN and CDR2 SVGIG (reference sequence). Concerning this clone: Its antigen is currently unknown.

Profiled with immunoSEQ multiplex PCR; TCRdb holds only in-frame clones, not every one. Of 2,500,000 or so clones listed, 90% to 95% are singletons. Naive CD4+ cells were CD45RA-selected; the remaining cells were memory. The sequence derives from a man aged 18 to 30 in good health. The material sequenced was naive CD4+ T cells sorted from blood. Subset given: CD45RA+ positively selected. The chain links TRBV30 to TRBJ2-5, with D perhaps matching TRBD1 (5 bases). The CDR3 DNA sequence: TGTGCCTGGATTCCCAGGGCAGGAGAGACCCAGTACTTC. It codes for CAWIPRAGETQYF.